These 15 T cell receptor beta chains share one sample of origin, sequenced in a study of cytomegalovirus exposure and HLA in healthy donors. In the PCR, 60 Vbeta and 13 Jbeta primers were used. Clones were sequenced by immunoSEQ multiplex PCR, and TCRdb holds only the in-frame ones, with some missing. The sample comprises roughly 54,000 clones, approximately 84% of which are singletons, and 2.9% rests with the top ten. Sequenced material: PBMCs. These receptors were taken from a man aged 50-59 years in good health and CMV-seronegative.

The rearrangement uses TRBV7-2 and TRBJ1-1; no firm D call. V dropped 3 bases and J dropped 6 bases, with 17 bases sitting between them. CDR1 is SGHTA and CDR2 is FQGNSA in the germline V gene. The CDR3 is 15 residues long. This CDR3 is CASSLEKWVRAEAFF. The CDR3 DNA follows: TGTGCCAGCAGCTTGGAAAAGTGGGTTCGGGCTGAAGCTTTCTTT. Full variable domain (rest looked up from reference TRBV7-2 and TRBJ1-1): GAGVSQSPSNKVTEKGKDVELRCDPISGHTALYWYRQSLGQGLEFLIYFQGNSAPDKSGLPSDRFSAERTGGSVSTLTIQRTQQEDSAVYLCASSLEKWVRAEAFFGQGTRLTVV.

This chain uses TRBV7-2 with TRBJ2-5; 10 nucleotides align to TRBD2. V was pared by 1 base and J by 1 base, with 6 bases of the junction left unmatched. Looked up from germline, CDR1 is SGHTA and CDR2 is FQGNSA. The CDR3 spans 17 residues. The CDR3 sequence is CASSLGISGGRQETQYF. CDR3 coding DNA: TGTGCCAGCAGCTTAGGTATTAGCGGGGGGCGCCAAGAGACCCAGTACTTC. Full variable domain (rest looked up from reference TRBV7-2 and TRBJ2-5): GAGVSQSPSNKVTEKGKDVELRCDPISGHTALYWYRQSLGQGLEFLIYFQGNSAPDKSGLPSDRFSAERTGGSVSTLTIQRTQQEDSAVYLCASSLGISGGRQETQYFGPGTRLLVL.

This clone was picked up one time. This chain uses TRBV6-5 with TRBJ1-2, with D possibly TRBD1 on 6 matching bases. Per the germline V gene, CDR1 is MNHEY and CDR2 is SVGAGI. CDR3 length: 11 residues. Between the trimmed V and J ends, which lost 6 bases and 7 bases, there was a span of 9 bases. The CDR3 DNA sequence: TGTGCCAGCAGCACAGGGCTTGGCTACACCTTC. This encodes CASSTGLGYTF.

This chain connects TRBV10-2 to TRBJ2-7; 7 bases are a match to TRBD1. J gave up 3 bases and V 6 bases, and 23 bases lay outside the gene matches. Germline values: CDR1 WSHSY, CDR2 SAAADI. The CDR3 is 19 residues long. This chain's CDR3 is CASRDPRKTGFVSNYEQYF. The CDR3 DNA reads TGCGCCAGCAGGGACCCCCGAAAGACAGGGTTCGTCTCCAACTACGAGCAGTACTTC.

This clone was counted a few times. The chain is built from TRBV6-5 and TRBJ2-7, with 9 positions matching TRBD2. CDR1 is MNHEY, CDR2 SVGAGI, per germline. CDR3 length: 15 residues. Trimming took 0 bases from V and 3 from J; bases not matched to a gene: 3. The CDR3 here is CASSYSATSGYEQYF. The CDR3 bases are TGTGCCAGCAGTTACTCTGCGACTAGCGGCTACGAGCAGTACTTC.

This clone showed up just a few times. The J gene is TRBJ2-5, the V gene TRBV5-5, with D uncertain. This CDR3 is built from 13 residues. Germline V lookup: CDR1 SGHKS, CDR2 YYEKEE (reference sequence). Trimming pared 3 bases from V and 1 base from J, leaving 7 bases between. DNA for the CDR3: TGTGCCAGCAGCTCGTTGGCCCAAGAGACCCAGTACTTC. Residues: CASSSLAQETQYF.

The chain has TRBV5-1 and TRBJ1-1; TRBD1 is a possible D gene (6 bases). CDR3 length equals 16 residues. V shed 0 bases and J shed 1 base, with 13 bases lying between them. Germline V CDR1 and CDR2: SGHRS, YFSETQ. Here the CDR3 reads CASSLAGGQRNTEAFF. As DNA, the CDR3 is TGCGCCAGCAGCTTGGCCGGGGGGCAGCGGAACACTGAAGCTTTCTTT.

This clone was recorded only once. The chain couples TRBV7-6 to TRBJ2-2; 8 bases map to TRBD1. Germline CDR1 SGHVS, CDR2 FNYEAQ. This CDR3 region has 15 residues. With 5 bases clipped from V and 4 bases from J, the junction kept 6 bases outside the gene matches. The CDR3: CASSPRGLSTGELFF. The CDR3 DNA reads as TGTGCCAGCAGCCCCAGGGGGCTGAGCACCGGGGAGCTGTTTTTT.

The chain uses TRBV25-1 and TRBJ1-6; D gene uncertain. The germline V gene encodes CDR1 MGHDK and CDR2 SYGVNS. This CDR3 comprises 14 residues. V lost 4 bases, J lost 8 bases, and 12 bases lay in between. The DNA for the CDR3 is TGTGCCAGCAGTGGAGGACTCGGAGATTCACCCCTCCACTTT. Translating it yields CASSGGLGDSPLHF.

This clone appeared once. The gene calls are TRBV5-6 and TRBJ2-1; no definite D call. Trimming shortened V by 0 bases and J by 6 bases, and 13 bases separated the two germline ends. CDR1 is SGHDT, CDR2 YYEEEE, per germline. This CDR3 contains 15 residues. CDR3 nucleotides: TGTGCCAGCAGCTTGGCCGCCAGGAATATCAATGAGCAGTTCTTC. It specifies CASSLAARNINEQFF.

This clone has just a few counts. This rearrangement joins TRBV19 to TRBJ2-7; 10 nucleotides align to TRBD1. The germline V gene encodes CDR1 LNHDA and CDR2 SQIVND (reference sequence). This CDR3 is 15 amino acids long. Trimming removed 2 bases from V and 2 bases from J; junction bases left unmatched: 3. This CDR3 is CASSISGQGAYEQYF. For the CDR3, the DNA is TGTGCCAGTAGTATAAGCGGACAGGGGGCCTACGAGCAGTACTTC.

This clone was counted once. The chain has TRBV15 and TRBJ1-5; 10 bases line up with TRBD1. J lost 5 bases, V lost 4 bases, and 2 bases had no gene match. The CDR3 runs 14 residues. Germline lookup yields CDR1 LNHNV and CDR2 YYDKDF (reference sequence). CDR3 residues: CATSIGTGDQPQHF. The CDR3 DNA reads TGTGCCACCAGCATAGGGACAGGGGATCAGCCCCAGCATTTT.

The genes are TRBV6-1 and TRBJ2-7; 9 nucleotides match TRBD1. J gave up 2 bases and V 8 bases, and 7 bases lay outside the gene matches. In germline, CDR1 is MNHNS, CDR2 SASEGT. CDR3 size: 14 residues. CDR3 DNA: TGTGCCAGCCGACGACAGGGGGGCCCCTACGAGCAGTACTTC. This codes for CASRRQGGPYEQYF.

The chain employs TRBV10-3 and TRBJ1-1, with D uncertain. This CDR3 has 18 amino acids. V was pared by 3 bases and J by 0 bases, with 20 bases between. Germline V lookup: CDR1 ENHRY, CDR2 SYGVKD. The DNA for the CDR3 is TGTGCCATCAGTGACCAAAACGACCAATCTAGGCTGAACACTGAAGCTTTCTTT. It translates to CAISDQNDQSRLNTEAFF.

The genes are TRBV9 and TRBJ2-1; 10 nucleotides match TRBD2. The germline V gene has CDR1 SGDLS and CDR2 YYNGEE. The trim removed 2 bases at V and 3 bases at J, leaving 2 bases unmatched. The CDR3 extends over 15 amino acids. For the CDR3, the DNA is TGTGCCAGCAGCGTTAGCGGGGGGCTCTACAATGAGCAGTTCTTC. It encodes CASSVSGGLYNEQFF.